These T cell receptor beta chains were read from a single sample in a study of monozygotic twins with inflammatory bowel disease. After re-calling the 5' RACE reads, TCRdb lists one entry per CDR3 protein, DNA absent. The sample includes about 350,000 distinct CDR3 sequences. The sequenced sample consisted of blood. The receptors derive from a human donor with ulcerative colitis or Crohn's disease, or a healthy co-twin of an affected twin (not recorded which). Both conserved end residues are part of each CDR3.

TRBV18	TRBJ1-1	CASSGRTEAFF
TRBV18	TRBJ1-1	CASSPPIVPAEAFF
TRBV27	TRBJ1-5	CASSPGQGWQPQHF
TRBV6-1	TRBJ1-2	CASSLGQGRYGYTF
TRBV29-1	TRBJ2-1	CSVSGLAGYNEQFF
TRBV27	TRBJ2-7	CASSLRTSGSTYEQYF
TRBV29-1	TRBJ2-3	CSVEVGTDTQYF
TRBV5-6	TRBJ2-3	CASSTDRGGLSTDTQYF
TRBV5-1	TRBJ2-1	CASSFIGTSGSSYNEQFF
TRBV28	TRBJ2-3	CASSHERGRSGRAGTDTQYF
TRBV19	TRBJ1-5	CASSTSDSYQPQHF
TRBV12-5	TRBJ2-3	CASGSYRSTDTQYF
TRBV28	TRBJ2-3	CASSLSQETDTQYF
TRBV24-1	TRBJ2-1	CATNSGSRNEQFF
TRBV6-1	TRBJ2-5	CASSGRTRVETQYF
TRBV4-2	TRBJ2-2	CASSPLAGDTGELFF
TRBV10-3	TRBJ2-6	CAITTGSSGANVLTF
TRBV12-3/TRBV12-4	TRBJ2-1	CASSDPAEQFF
TRBV7-2	TRBJ2-7	CASSPQPGDSYEQYF
TRBV6-2/TRBV6-3	TRBJ2-7	CASSTTSGLTYEQYF
TRBV18	TRBJ2-3	CASSPRQGFTDTQYF
TRBV5-1	TRBJ2-7	CASSFTASYEQYF
TRBV10-3	TRBJ2-7	CAISESRLAPRIAQYF
TRBV12-3/TRBV12-4	TRBJ1-1	CASRPRTLTPEAFF
TRBV7-9	TRBJ2-7	CASSLTGTGAHEQYF
TRBV5-4	TRBJ1-2	CASSLGSVGGGYTF
TRBV7-2	TRBJ1-4	CASSRHTNEKLFF
TRBV12-3/TRBV12-4	TRBJ1-1	CASSLGYTNTEAFF
TRBV5-1	TRBJ1-5	CASRTGVESNQPQHF
TRBV4-1	TRBJ1-6	CASSQGPGQVNSPLHF
TRBV5-1	TRBJ2-5	CASSPGQGLETQYF
TRBV12-3/TRBV12-4	TRBJ2-1	CASSSRDRVNEQFF
TRBV20-1	TRBJ1-5	CSARDPGGESSVGNQPQHF
TRBV5-6	TRBJ1-2	CASSLENGRKGGYTF
TRBV20-1	TRBJ2-7	CSASADSPYEQYF
TRBV6-5	TRBJ2-7	CASSYPAGQGAYEQYF
TRBV5-1	TRBJ2-1	CASSLVDGGNEQFF
TRBV5-1	TRBJ1-4	CASSLGQKNEKLFF
TRBV7-9	TRBJ2-1	CASSPTARGRNEQFF
TRBV12-3/TRBV12-4	TRBJ2-7	CASRLRTPTGEQYF
TRBV2	TRBJ1-1	CASTRTDNTEAFF
TRBV5-1	TRBJ2-1	CASSFRQATFF
TRBV10-3	TRBJ2-1	CAISELTASGGNEQFF
TRBV29-1	TRBJ2-7	CSVGQGPTYEQYF
TRBV3-1	TRBJ2-7	CASSHRGQGKDYEQYF
TRBV4-3	TRBJ1-2	CASSPDSGHSNYGYTF
TRBV5-5	TRBJ1-5	CASSLSLWVDSNQPQHF
TRBV21-1	TRBJ2-7	CASSKNGGYEQYF
TRBV28	TRBJ2-3	CASSLSRAGTTDTQYF
TRBV7-9	TRBJ1-2	CASSLREQGNGDYTF
TRBV20-1	TRBJ1-6	CSAEESSYNSPLHF